This TCR beta chain appears in the sequencing data of a study of T cell repertoires in cytomegalovirus infection (dated by TCRdb to between 2018 and 2021). Notes on the research overall: Peptide stimulations targeted recently identified HLA-C-restricted CMV epitopes, whose presentation resists viral immunomodulation, together with well-studied HLA-B-restricted epitopes. Donor HLA type was relevant to the analysis, because carriage of CMV infection together with the matching HLA type was indicated by public TCR beta signatures.

What the research found in general, with its limitations: In both this cohort and an independent roughly 350-donor cohort, the cumulative frequency of public TCR beta family members distinguished carriers of CMV infection plus the relevant HLA type. In the ex vivo response, HLA-C-restricted CMV-specific TCR beta clonotypes were dominant, and in two of eight donors the single most frequent clonotype came from this HLA-C-restricted group.

TCRdb records Illumina HiSeq 1500 as the sequencer. TCRdb reran the public reads through fastp at Q25 and MiXCR, keeping productive beta chains. For every CDR3 protein sequence, its rows merge into one entry that carries the most common genes and DNA. The sample has roughly 570,000 distinct CDR3 sequences on record, around two fifths of them singletons. The top ten clonotypes cover about half of the sample. Comment on this clonotype: Its antigen is unknown. Base qualities were left out, and no much larger clone turns up one base away.

Reading the label with the study, this specimen's treatment or condition is: in vitro stimulation with specific CMV peptide epitopes to enrich CMV-specific T cells. Via the germline V gene, CDR1 is WSHSY and CDR2 SAAADI. From cysteine to phenylalanine, the CDR3 is 11 amino acids long. Only the CDR3 DNA is retained, 33 bases long and in frame from the first base. V loses 1 base of germline sequence and J loses 6 bases, and the interval between the two ends is 4 bases. The sequencing here drew on cultured PBMCs, taken from culture after CMV antigen stimulation. The chain is made from TRBV10-2 and TRBJ2-7, with no confident D gene call. This receptor was identified in a human donor in good health (CMV status not recorded). Some clones in this sample may be carry-over from other donors' samples. The nucleotide sequence reads TGCGCCAGCAGTGAGTTGGGCGAGCAGTACTTC. It translates as CASSELGEQYF.